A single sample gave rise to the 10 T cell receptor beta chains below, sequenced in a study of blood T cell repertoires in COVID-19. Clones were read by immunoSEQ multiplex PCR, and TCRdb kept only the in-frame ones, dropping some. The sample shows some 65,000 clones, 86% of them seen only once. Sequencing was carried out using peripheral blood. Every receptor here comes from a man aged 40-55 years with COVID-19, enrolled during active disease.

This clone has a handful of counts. The CDR3 sequence is CASSLGQGAYQPQHF. The CDR3 coding sequence is TGTGCCAGCAGCTTAGGACAGGGGGCTTATCAGCCCCAGCATTTT. J is TRBJ1-5 and V is TRBV7-2, with 10 bases matching TRBD1. Germline V gene sequence: CDR1 SGHTA, CDR2 FQGNSA. V lost 1 base to trimming and J lost 5 bases; unmatched junction nucleotides: 2. The CDR3 spans 15 residues.

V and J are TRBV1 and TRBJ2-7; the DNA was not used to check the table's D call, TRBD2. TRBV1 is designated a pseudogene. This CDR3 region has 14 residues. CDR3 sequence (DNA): TGCACCAGCAGCCAAGCGTTGCGGCGCTACGAGCAGTACTTC. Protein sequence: CTSSQALRRYEQYF.

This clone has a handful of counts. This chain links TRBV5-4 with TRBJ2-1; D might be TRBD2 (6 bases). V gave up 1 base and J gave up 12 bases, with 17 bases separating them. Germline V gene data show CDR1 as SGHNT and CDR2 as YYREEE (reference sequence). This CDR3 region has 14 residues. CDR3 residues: CASSLRAGTARQFF. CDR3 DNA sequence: TGTGCCAGCAGCTTGCGAGCAGGGACTGCTCGGCAGTTCTTC.

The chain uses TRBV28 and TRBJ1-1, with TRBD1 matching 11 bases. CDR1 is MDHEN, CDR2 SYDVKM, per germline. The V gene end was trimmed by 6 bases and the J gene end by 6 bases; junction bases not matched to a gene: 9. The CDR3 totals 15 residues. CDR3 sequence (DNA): TGTGCCAGCAGCCTACCGGGACAGGGGGGCCCTGAAGCTTTCTTT. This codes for CASSLPGQGGPEAFF. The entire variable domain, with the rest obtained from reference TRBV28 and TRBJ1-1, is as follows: DVKVTQSSRYLVKRTGEKVFLECVQDMDHENMFWYRQDPGLGLRLIYFSYDVKMKEKGDIPEGYSVSREKKERFSLILESASTNQTSMYLCASSLPGQGGPEAFFGQGTRLTVV.

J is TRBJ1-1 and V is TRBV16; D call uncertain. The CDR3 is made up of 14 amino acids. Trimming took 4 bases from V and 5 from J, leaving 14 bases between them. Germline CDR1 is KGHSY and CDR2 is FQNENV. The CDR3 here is CASSRRLVGTEAFF. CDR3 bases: TGTGCCAGCAGCCGTCGACTAGTCGGGACTGAAGCTTTCTTT.

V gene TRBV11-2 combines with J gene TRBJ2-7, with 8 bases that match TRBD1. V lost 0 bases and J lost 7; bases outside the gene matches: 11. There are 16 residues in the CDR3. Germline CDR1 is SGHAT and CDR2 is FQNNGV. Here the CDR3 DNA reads TGTGCCAGCAGCTTAGACGCGTGGCAGGGGGCGTGGGAGCAGTACTTC. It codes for CASSLDAWQGAWEQYF.

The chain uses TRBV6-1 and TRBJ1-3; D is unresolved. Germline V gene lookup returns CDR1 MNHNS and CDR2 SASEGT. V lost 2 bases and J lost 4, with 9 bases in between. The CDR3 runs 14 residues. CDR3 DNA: TGTGCCAGCAGTGAAATACCGCGCGGAAACACCATATATTTT. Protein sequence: CASSEIPRGNTIYF.

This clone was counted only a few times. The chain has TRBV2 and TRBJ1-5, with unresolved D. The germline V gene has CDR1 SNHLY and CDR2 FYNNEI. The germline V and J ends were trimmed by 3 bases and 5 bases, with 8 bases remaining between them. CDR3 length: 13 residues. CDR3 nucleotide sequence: TGTGCCAGCAGTGAGCAACAGTATCAGCCCCAGCATTTT. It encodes CASSEQQYQPQHF.

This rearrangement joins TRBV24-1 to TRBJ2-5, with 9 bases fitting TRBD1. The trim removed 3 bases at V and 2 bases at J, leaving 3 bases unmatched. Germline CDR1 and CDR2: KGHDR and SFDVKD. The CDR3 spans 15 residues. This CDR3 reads CATSDPGTGQETQYF. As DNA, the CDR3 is TGTGCCACCAGTGATCCCGGGACAGGGCAAGAGACCCAGTACTTC.

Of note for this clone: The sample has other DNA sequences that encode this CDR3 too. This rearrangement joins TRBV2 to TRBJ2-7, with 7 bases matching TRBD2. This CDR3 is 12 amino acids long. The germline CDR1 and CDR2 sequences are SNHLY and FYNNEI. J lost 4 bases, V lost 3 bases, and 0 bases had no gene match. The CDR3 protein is CASSEGGYEQYF. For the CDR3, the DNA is TGTGCCAGCAGTGAGGGAGGGTACGAGCAGTACTTC.